Below, 25 T cell receptor beta chains from the same sample are listed, as sequenced in a study of identical twins. TCRdb used MiXCR to reprocess the 5' RACE reads, holding one entry per CDR3 protein. Among some 560,000 distinct CDR3 sequences listed, 9% to 10% were seen once. The sample was also linked to a second study, of yellow fever vaccine responses in identical twins.

Sequenced material: PBMCs. These TCRs come from a woman between 18 and 29 years old in good health.

The chain combines TRBV3-1 with TRBJ2-1; D unclear. Germline loops: CDR1 LGHDT, CDR2 YNNKEL (reference sequence). CDR3 size: 17 residues. V was cut by 4 bases and J by 4 bases, with 20 bases left in between. The CDR3 DNA reads TGTGCCAGCAGCCCGCCCGAGGTGTCCCGAAGGTACAATGAGCAGTTCTTC. Protein: CASSPPEVSRRYNEQFF.

CDR3 amino acids: CSARTAKGGQGANEQYF. CDR3 nucleotides: TGCAGTGCTAGAACCGCTAAGGGGGGGCAGGGGGCTAACGAGCAGTACTTC. V and J are TRBV20-1 and TRBJ2-7; D perhaps matches TRBD1 (8 bases). Per germline, CDR1 DFQATT and CDR2 SNEGSKA (reference sequence). The CDR3 is 17 residues long. V was shortened by 2 bases and J by 5 bases, with 25 bases between the two germline ends.

The chain carries TRBV10-1 and TRBJ2-5; D might be TRBD2 (5 bases). V was clipped by 4 bases and J by 5 bases, with 8 bases between them. The CDR3 sequence is 12 residues long. Germline V gene lookup returns CDR1 WNHNN and CDR2 SYGVQD (reference sequence). The DNA of the CDR3 is TGCGCCAGCAGTGGATCGGGGGAGACCCAGTACTTC. Its protein is CASSGSGETQYF.

This clonotype was seen ten or more times. The chain carries TRBV5-1 and TRBJ2-2; possibly TRBD2 for D (5 bases). Germline loops: CDR1 SGHRS, CDR2 YFSETQ. V was trimmed by 4 bases and J by 3 bases, leaving 13 bases between them. CDR3 length: 15 residues. DNA for the CDR3: TGCGCCAGCAGCCTGGTATCGGGGTACACCGGGGAGCTGTTTTTT. Translation: CASSLVSGYTGELFF.

The rearrangement links TRBV7-9 to TRBJ2-2, with D uncertain. Germline V gives CDR1 SEHNR, CDR2 FQNEAQ (reference sequence). CDR3 length: 14 residues. Trimming removed 4 bases at V and 4 bases at J, with 10 bases between. The CDR3 coding sequence is TGTGCCAGCAGCTCTTCTAGTCCCACCGGGGAGCTGTTTTTT. Translation: CASSSSSPTGELFF. The full variable domain, its missing parts supplied by reference TRBV7-9 and TRBJ2-2, is DTGVSQNPRHKITKRGQNVTFRCDPISEHNRLYWYRQTLGQGPEFLTYFQNEAQLEKSRLLSDRFSAERPKGSFSTLEIQRTEQGDSAMYLCASSSSSPTGELFFGEGSRLTVL.

This clonotype was recorded many times. The chain combines TRBV7-2 with TRBJ2-1, with a weak D call TRBD2 (6 bases). CDR1 and CDR2 from the germline V gene are SGHTA and FQGNSA. With 5 bases removed from V and 5 bases from J, the gap between germline ends came to 16 bases. CDR3 size: 15 residues. This CDR3 reads CASSLRRGPNNEQFF. The CDR3 coding sequence is TGTGCCAGCAGCCTCCGGCGGGGACCTAACAATGAGCAGTTCTTC.

At least ten counts were recorded for this clonotype. The V call is TRBV2, the J call TRBJ2-3; 8 bases align to TRBD1. Germline CDR1 reads SNHLY; CDR2 reads FYNNEI. The V gene end was trimmed by 6 bases and the J gene end by 0 bases; junction bases not matched to a gene: 8. This CDR3 comprises 16 residues. The CDR3 loop reads CASRKTGQASTDTQYF. CDR3 DNA: TGTGCCAGCAGAAAAACGGGACAGGCTAGCACAGATACGCAGTATTTT.

This clonotype was counted between two and nine times. CDR3 bases: TGCGCCAGCAGCCAAGAGCGGAGGATACAAGAGACCCAGTACTTC. Protein product: CASSQERRIQETQYF. V is TRBV4-3 and J is TRBJ2-5; D may be TRBD2 (5 bases). V was shortened by 0 bases and J by 2 bases, with 10 bases between the two germline ends. The V gene's germline CDR1 is LGHNA and CDR2 YSLEER. The CDR3 spans 15 residues.

The CDR3 DNA is TGCAGTGCTGATCGACAGTTAGCCAAAAACATTCAGTACTTC. This translates into CSADRQLAKNIQYF. This sequence joins TRBV20-1 and TRBJ2-4, with D possibly matching TRBD1 (5 bases). The CDR3 extends over 14 amino acids. Germline CDR1 reads DFQATT; CDR2 reads SNEGSKA (reference sequence). Trimming cost V 5 bases and J 0 bases, with 11 bases left between them.

This clonotype was observed at least ten times. V and J are TRBV5-1 and TRBJ2-2; 9 bases are a match to TRBD1. The CDR3 covers 14 residues. Trimming took 5 bases from V and 3 from J; bases not matched to a gene: 2. Germline lookup yields CDR1 SGHRS and CDR2 YFSETQ. The CDR3 loop reads CASSRTGDTGELFF. CDR3 DNA sequence: TGCGCCAGCAGTCGGACAGGGGACACCGGGGAGCTGTTTTTT.

Many counts were recorded for this clonotype. Mismatch with germline at one junction end may stem from a read error. The V gene is TRBV5-1, the J gene TRBJ1-4; D gene ambiguous. The germline CDR1 and CDR2 sequences are SGHRS and YFSETQ. This CDR3 spans 14 amino acids. DNA for the CDR3: TGCGCCAGCAGATTGGGCGGCTCTAATGAAAAACTGTTTTTT. It specifies CASRLGGSNEKLFF.

V gene TRBV5-1 combines with J gene TRBJ2-7; possible D gene TRBD2, 5 bases. CDR3 length: 13 residues. Trimming left V 4 bases short and J 2 bases short, with 10 bases between. Germline CDR1 and CDR2: SGHRS and YFSETQ. The CDR3 DNA follows: TGCGCCAGCAGCCCCGACGGGACCTACGAGCAGTACTTC. Residues: CASSPDGTYEQYF.

V is TRBV20-1 and J is TRBJ2-7; D call uncertain. This CDR3 region has 16 residues. Trimming pared 0 bases from V and 0 bases from J, leaving 15 bases between. Germline-derived CDR1 and CDR2 are DFQATT and SNEGSKA (reference sequence). This CDR3 reads CSARDDGGGPSYEQYF. The CDR3 DNA follows: TGCAGTGCTAGAGATGATGGCGGCGGCCCCTCCTACGAGCAGTACTTC.

The chain combines TRBV6-5 with TRBJ2-7; 7 bases fit TRBD1. V dropped 10 bases and J dropped 3; count of bases not matched to a gene: 6. Germline V lookup: CDR1 MNHEY, CDR2 SVGAGI. The length of the CDR3 is 12 residues. CDR3 DNA sequence: TGTGCCACCACCGACAGGGACTACGAGCAGTACTTC. It translates to CATTDRDYEQYF.

J is TRBJ1-5 and V is TRBV10-3; tentatively, D is TRBD1 (6 bases). Germline CDR1 is ENHRY and CDR2 is SYGVKD. The CDR3 has 13 amino acids. Trimming left V 0 bases short and J 9 bases short, with 9 bases between. The CDR3 nucleotides read TGTGCCATCAGTGAGTCTCTGACAGGGCCCCAGCATTTT. Protein product: CAISESLTGPQHF.

This clonotype was observed a handful of times. The gene calls are TRBV11-1 and TRBJ2-3; TRBD2 aligns across 13 bases. The trim removed 5 bases at V and 0 bases at J, leaving 8 bases unmatched. The germline V gene encodes CDR1 SGHAT and CDR2 FQDESV (reference sequence). The CDR3 is made up of 18 amino acids. The CDR3, as DNA: TGTGCCAGCAGCCCTGGGACTAGCGGGATACCTAGCACAGATACGCAGTATTTT. The encoded protein is CASSPGTSGIPSTDTQYF.

V gene TRBV6-2 or TRBV6-3 combines with J gene TRBJ2-5; no clear D gene. There are 12 residues in the CDR3. V lost 2 bases to trimming and J lost 3 bases, with 4 bases between them. Germline CDR1 is MNHEY and CDR2 is SVGEGT. The DNA for the CDR3 is TGTGCCAGCAGTTACGAAGAAGAGACCCAGTACTTC. Its translation: CASSYEEETQYF.

This clonotype was seen at least ten times. In DNA, the CDR3 is TGTGCCACCAGCAGAGGAGGGACAGGCTCCTACAATGAGCAGTTCTTC. Its protein product is CATSRGGTGSYNEQFF. V gene TRBV15 combines with J gene TRBJ2-1, with 8 bases lining up with TRBD1. Germline CDR1 LNHNV, CDR2 YYDKDF (reference sequence). The CDR3 spans 16 residues. Trimming at V came to 1 base and at J to 0 bases, leaving 2 bases not matched to a gene.

This clonotype was counted a few times. The genes are TRBV6-2 or TRBV6-3 and TRBJ1-2; D unclear. CDR3 size: 16 residues. Trimming removed 0 bases from V and 3 bases from J, with 14 bases in between. Germline CDR1 is MNHEY and CDR2 is SVGEGT. The CDR3 DNA sequence: TGTGCCAGCAGTTACTCGGGCGGAAGGGCTGACTATGGCTACACCTTC. Translation: CASSYSGGRADYGYTF.

This clonotype was seen repeatedly, ten times or more. The chain has TRBV5-1 and TRBJ2-1; a possible D gene is TRBD2 (6 bases). The CDR3 is made up of 14 amino acids. Trimming shortened V by 0 bases and J by 7 bases, and 11 bases separated the two germline ends. Germline V gene data show CDR1 as SGHRS and CDR2 as YFSETQ. This CDR3 is CASSLEIRGNEQFF. The CDR3, as DNA: TGCGCCAGCAGCTTGGAGATCCGGGGGAATGAGCAGTTCTTC.

This sequence joins TRBV20-1 and TRBJ2-3; 12 nucleotides align to TRBD2. This CDR3 has 16 amino acids. CDR1 and CDR2 from the germline V gene are DFQATT and SNEGSKA (reference sequence). After removal of 1 base from V and 7 bases from J, the junction contained 9 bases not matched to a gene. CDR3 coding DNA: TGCAGTGCTAGAGGGGAAGGACTAGCGGGATCCAATACGCAGTATTTT. This encodes CSARGEGLAGSNTQYF.

The chain recombines TRBV7-2 with TRBJ2-7; TRBD2 matches at 14 bases. The V gene end was trimmed by 6 bases and the J gene end by 2 bases; junction bases not matched to a gene: 3. The CDR3 length is 15 residues. Germline V gene data show CDR1 as SGHTA and CDR2 as FQGNSA. CDR3 protein: CASSPTSGGAYEQYF. CDR3 sequence (DNA): TGTGCCAGCAGTCCGACTAGCGGGGGGGCCTACGAGCAGTACTTC.

The V and J genes are TRBV5-5 and TRBJ2-7, with D unclear. Deletions cut 4 bases from V and 2 bases from J, with 13 bases between. The germline gives CDR1 SGHKS, CDR2 YYEKEE (reference sequence). The CDR3 loop spans 14 amino acids. The CDR3 protein is CASSPRPPPYEQYF. The DNA for the CDR3 is TGTGCCAGCAGCCCCCGCCCGCCCCCCTACGAGCAGTACTTC.

In this sample, this clonotype turned up once. The rearrangement uses TRBV14 and TRBJ2-7; possible D gene TRBD2, 6 bases. This CDR3 spans 14 amino acids. In germline, CDR1 is SGHDN, CDR2 FVKESK. V was shortened by 4 bases and J by 3 bases, with 13 bases between the two germline ends. The CDR3 nucleotides are TGTGCCAGCAGCCCCCGGGACTTCAACTACGAGCAGTACTTC. Amino acid sequence: CASSPRDFNYEQYF.

The chain uses TRBV6-2 or TRBV6-3 and TRBJ2-1, with 8 bases aligning to TRBD2. CDR1 MNHEY and CDR2 SVGEGT come from the germline V gene. The V segment lost 8 bases and the J segment 6 bases; nucleotides outside the gene matches: 9. This CDR3 is 14 amino acids long. In DNA, the CDR3 is TGTGCCAGCCTGACTAGCGACCCTTTCAATGAGCAGTTCTTC. Protein product: CASLTSDPFNEQFF.